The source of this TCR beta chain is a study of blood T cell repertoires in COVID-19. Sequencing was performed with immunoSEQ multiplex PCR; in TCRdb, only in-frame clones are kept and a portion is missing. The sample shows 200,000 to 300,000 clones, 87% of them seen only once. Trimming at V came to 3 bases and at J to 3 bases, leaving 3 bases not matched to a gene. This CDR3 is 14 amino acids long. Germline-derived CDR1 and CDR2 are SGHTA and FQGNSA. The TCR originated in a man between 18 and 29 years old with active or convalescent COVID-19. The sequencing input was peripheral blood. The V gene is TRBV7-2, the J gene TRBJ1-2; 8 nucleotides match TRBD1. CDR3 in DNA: TGTGCCAGCAGCTTCACAGGGGGGGACTATGGCTACACCTTC. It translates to CASSFTGGDYGYTF.